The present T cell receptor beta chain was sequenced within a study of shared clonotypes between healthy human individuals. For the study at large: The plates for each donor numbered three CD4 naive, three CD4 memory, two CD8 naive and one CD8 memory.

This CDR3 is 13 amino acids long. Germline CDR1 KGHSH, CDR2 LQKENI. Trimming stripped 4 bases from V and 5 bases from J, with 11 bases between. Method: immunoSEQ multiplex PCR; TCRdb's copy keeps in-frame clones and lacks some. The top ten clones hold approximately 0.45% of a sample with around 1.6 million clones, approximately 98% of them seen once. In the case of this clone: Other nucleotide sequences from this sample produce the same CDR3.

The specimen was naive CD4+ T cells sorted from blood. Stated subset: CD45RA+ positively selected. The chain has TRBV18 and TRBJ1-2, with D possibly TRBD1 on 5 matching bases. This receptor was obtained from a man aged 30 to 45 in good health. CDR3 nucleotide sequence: TGTGCCAGCTCACAAAAGGAGGGGTATGGCTACACCTTC. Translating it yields CASSQKEGYGYTF.